These 20 T cell receptor beta chains came from one sample sequenced in a study of T-cell memory formation after mild COVID-19. TCRdb re-called the 5' RACE reads with MiXCR, one entry per CDR3 protein. Altogether about 250,000 distinct CDR3 sequences are present, approximately 15% being singletons, with the ten largest covering under 2.5%. The sequenced sample consisted of PBMCs or a T cell subset sorted from them (not recorded which). These receptor sequences come from an adult woman who had mild COVID-19 (a few samples of this study predate the infection). Cell type and time point are not known.

This clonotype was picked up a small number of times. This chain uses TRBV19 with TRBJ2-7; D may be TRBD2 (6 bases). V dropped 3 bases and J dropped 2 bases, with 14 bases sitting between them. CDR3 length: 15 amino acids. The germline V gene has CDR1 LNHDA and CDR2 SQIVND (reference sequence). As DNA, the CDR3 is TGTGCCAGTAGTATTGGGGGGTCTGACACCTACGAGCAGTACTTC. Residues: CASSIGGSDTYEQYF.

V is TRBV9 and J is TRBJ2-3; D remains unclear. V was trimmed by 0 bases and J by 0 bases, leaving 8 bases between them. CDR1 and CDR2 from the germline V gene are SGDLS and YYNGEE. CDR3 length: 15 residues. CDR3 amino acids: CASSVDGGSTDTQYF. CDR3 nucleotides: TGTGCCAGCAGCGTAGACGGTGGGAGCACAGATACGCAGTATTTT.

This clonotype was seen ten or more times. Written as DNA, the CDR3 is TGTGCCACCAGGTTGGGGACAGAGACCTACGAGCAGTACTTC. This sequence encodes CATRLGTETYEQYF. The rearrangement uses TRBV24-1 and TRBJ2-7; 7 bases fit TRBD1. CDR3 length: 14 amino acids. V lost 7 bases to trimming and J lost 2 bases; unmatched junction nucleotides: 7. CDR1 and CDR2 from the germline V gene are KGHDR and SFDVKD.

This clonotype was found a few times. The chain carries TRBV6-2 or TRBV6-3 and TRBJ2-5; D gene uncertain. Trimming left V 8 bases short and J 5 bases short, with 9 bases between. The CDR3 has 11 amino acids. Germline CDR1 MNHEY, CDR2 SVGEGT. This CDR3 reads CASGLGETQYF. In DNA, the CDR3 is TGTGCCAGCGGCCTCGGTGAGACCCAGTACTTC.

In nucleotides, the CDR3 is TGCAGTGCTAGAGATGCGGGGACCGCCTTCGGGGGCTACACCTTC. Protein: CSARDAGTAFGGYTF. V is TRBV20-1 and J is TRBJ1-2; perhaps TRBD1 as D (5 bases). The CDR3 consists of 15 residues. Germline assignment: CDR1 DFQATT and CDR2 SNEGSKA (reference sequence). V shed 0 bases and J shed 8 bases, with 19 bases lying between them.

This clonotype has just a few counts. The gene calls are TRBV29-1 and TRBJ1-1, with 7 bases lining up with TRBD1. Trimming cost V 7 bases and J 6 bases; bases outside gene matches: 11. Germline loops: CDR1 SQVTM, CDR2 ANQGSEA. This CDR3 comprises 13 residues. CDR3 in DNA: TGCAGCGCTGCACAGGGGAATCTGCCTGAAGCTTTCTTT. It specifies CSAAQGNLPEAFF.

The chain has TRBV5-1 and TRBJ1-2, with TRBD1 matching 7 bases. CDR1 is SGHRS, CDR2 YFSETQ, per germline. Losses at the gene ends were 2 bases for V and 5 bases for J; bases not matched to a gene: 15. CDR3 length: 17 amino acids. The CDR3 DNA reads as TGCGCCAGCAGCTTTAGGCCTGGGACAGCTACTCAGTATGGCTACACCTTC. Protein sequence: CASSFRPGTATQYGYTF. Variable domain in full (rest from reference TRBV5-1 and TRBJ1-2): KAGVTQTPRYLIKTRGQQVTLSCSPISGHRSVSWYQQTPGQGLQFLFEYFSETQRNKGNFPGRFSGRQFSNSRSEMNVSTLELGDSALYLCASSFRPGTATQYGYTFGSGTRLTVV.

This clonotype was seen only once. The chain uses TRBV11-2 and TRBJ1-2; D call uncertain. With 6 bases removed from V and 0 bases from J, the gap between germline ends came to 14 bases. Germline CDR1 reads SGHAT; CDR2 reads FQNNGV. This CDR3 spans 15 amino acids. As DNA, the CDR3 is TGTGCCAGCAGGGATCTCCGGAACGCTAACTATGGCTACACCTTC. This gives the protein CASRDLRNANYGYTF.

This clonotype was counted between two and nine times. The chain carries TRBV7-8 and TRBJ2-1; D is uncertain. V was trimmed by 4 bases and J by 8 bases, leaving 6 bases between them. The CDR3 runs 11 residues. Germline CDR1 and CDR2: SGHVS and FQNEAQ. The DNA of the CDR3 is TGTGCCAGCAGCTACCGCTATGAGCAGTTCTTC. Translated, it gives CASSYRYEQFF. Using reference TRBV7-8 and TRBJ2-1 for the parts outside the CDR3, the full variable domain is GAGVSQSPRYKVAKRGQDVALRCDPISGHVSLFWYQQALGQGPEFLTYFQNEAQLDKSGLPSDRFFAERPEGSVSTLKIQRTQQEDSAVYLCASSYRYEQFFGPGTRLTVL.

The chain combines TRBV5-1 with TRBJ1-2; tentatively, D is TRBD1 (5 bases). Germline V gene lookup returns CDR1 SGHRS and CDR2 YFSETQ. V lost 0 bases and J 7 bases, leaving 19 bases between the germline ends. This CDR3 comprises 16 residues. CDR3 sequence reads: CASSLADHRTNSGYTF. CDR3 nucleotides: TGCGCCAGCAGCTTGGCCGACCACAGGACGAATTCTGGCTACACCTTC.

The chain uses TRBV6-2 or TRBV6-3 and TRBJ2-7, with 10 bases lining up with TRBD2. The germline gives CDR1 MNHEY, CDR2 SVGEGT. The CDR3 contains 13 residues. The V segment lost 7 bases and the J segment 5 bases; nucleotides outside the gene matches: 5. The CDR3 sequence: CASKSSGRDEQYF. The CDR3 DNA follows: TGTGCCAGCAAATCTAGCGGGAGAGACGAGCAGTACTTC.

J is TRBJ2-2 and V is TRBV7-2, with D possibly matching TRBD2 (5 bases). Trimming removed 6 bases at V and 3 bases at J, with 11 bases between. This CDR3 is 14 amino acids long. In germline, CDR1 is SGHTA, CDR2 FQGNSA. As DNA, the CDR3 is TGTGCCAGCAGGTTGCAGCGGCACACCGGGGAGCTGTTTTTT. It encodes CASRLQRHTGELFF.

This chain's CDR3 is CSARESPNTEAFF. CDR3 sequence (DNA): TGCAGTGCTAGAGAAAGTCCGAACACTGAAGCTTTCTTT. This chain joins TRBV20-1 and TRBJ1-1; D ambiguous. This CDR3 region has 13 residues. Germline-derived CDR1 and CDR2 are DFQATT and SNEGSKA (reference sequence). The V end was cut by 0 bases, the J end by 1 base, with 6 bases between.

V gene TRBV6-5 combines with J gene TRBJ1-5, with D unclear. CDR3 length: 15 amino acids. Germline CDR1 and CDR2: MNHEY and SVGAGI. Trimming cost V 0 bases and J 6 bases, with 12 bases left between them. The CDR3 spells CASSYSSGIGQPQHF. CDR3 DNA: TGTGCCAGCAGTTACTCGAGCGGTATTGGTCAGCCCCAGCATTTT.

This clonotype was counted only a few times. The gene calls are TRBV15 and TRBJ1-6; a weak D match, TRBD1 (5 bases). Germline lookup yields CDR1 LNHNV and CDR2 YYDKDF (reference sequence). This CDR3 spans 15 amino acids. V dropped 5 bases and J dropped 5 bases, with 13 bases sitting between them. The CDR3 DNA reads as TGTGCCACCAGCCGATCCGGGACGGATAATTCACCCCTCCACTTT. Amino acids: CATSRSGTDNSPLHF.

This clonotype was observed at least ten times. J is TRBJ2-5 and V is TRBV3-1, with 7 nucleotides matching TRBD1. Trimming at V came to 5 bases and at J to 2 bases, leaving 8 bases not matched to a gene. This CDR3 spans 15 amino acids. Germline V lookup: CDR1 LGHDT, CDR2 YNNKEL (reference sequence). CDR3 sequence reads: CASSDRTGNQETQYF. CDR3 DNA: TGTGCCAGCAGCGATCGGACAGGCAATCAAGAGACCCAGTACTTC.

This clonotype has only a few counts. The chain links TRBV30 to TRBJ2-7; D may be TRBD1 or TRBD2 (5 bases each). V was pared by 8 bases and J by 3 bases, with 20 bases between. Germline V gene sequence: CDR1 GTSNPN, CDR2 SVGIG (reference sequence). This CDR3 comprises 14 residues. In DNA form, the CDR3 reads TGTGCCCGTGGGGGTCGAGTTGCCGGCTACGAGCAGTACTTC. Amino acid sequence: CARGGRVAGYEQYF.

CDR3 sequence reads: CASSLWDGGYTF. CDR3 bases: TGTGCCAGCAGCCTGTGGGACGGTGGCTACACCTTC. This sequence joins TRBV5-6 and TRBJ1-2; D is perhaps TRBD1 (5 bases). Germline CDR1 and CDR2: SGHDT and YYEEEE. V was clipped by 4 bases and J by 7 bases, with 11 bases between them. This CDR3 has 12 amino acids.

The gene calls are TRBV5-1 and TRBJ2-7; perhaps D is TRBD1 or TRBD2 (6 bases each). CDR3 size: 15 residues. Per germline, CDR1 SGHRS and CDR2 YFSETQ. V shed 0 bases and J shed 3 bases, with 13 bases lying between them. The chain's CDR3 is CASSLGGGSFYEQYF. Here the CDR3 DNA reads TGCGCCAGCAGCTTGGGAGGGGGGAGTTTCTACGAGCAGTACTTC. The variable domain in full, completed from reference TRBV5-1 and TRBJ2-7, reads KAGVTQTPRYLIKTRGQQVTLSCSPISGHRSVSWYQQTPGQGLQFLFEYFSETQRNKGNFPGRFSGRQFSNSRSEMNVSTLELGDSALYLCASSLGGGSFYEQYFGPGTRLTVT.

The chain links TRBV20-1 to TRBJ1-5, with D possibly being TRBD1 (6 bases). V dropped 3 bases and J dropped 0 bases, with 9 bases sitting between them. CDR3 length equals 14 residues. CDR1 and CDR2 (germline): DFQATT, SNEGSKA (reference sequence). The CDR3 sequence: CSASGQFSNQPQHF. CDR3 bases: TGCAGTGCTAGCGGACAGTTTAGCAATCAGCCCCAGCATTTT.